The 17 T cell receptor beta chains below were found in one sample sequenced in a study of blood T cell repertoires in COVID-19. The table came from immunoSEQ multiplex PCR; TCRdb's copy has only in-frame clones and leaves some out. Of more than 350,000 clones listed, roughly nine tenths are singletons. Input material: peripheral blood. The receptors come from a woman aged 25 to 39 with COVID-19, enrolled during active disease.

CDR3 sequence: CASSLQVRDGYTF. CDR3 sequence (DNA): TGCGCCAGCAGCTTACAAGTGAGGGATGGCTACACCTTC. The genes are TRBV5-1 and TRBJ1-2, with D unresolved. V gave up 2 bases and J gave up 6 bases, with 11 bases separating them. The CDR3 loop spans 13 amino acids. Germline CDR1 and CDR2: SGHRS and YFSETQ.

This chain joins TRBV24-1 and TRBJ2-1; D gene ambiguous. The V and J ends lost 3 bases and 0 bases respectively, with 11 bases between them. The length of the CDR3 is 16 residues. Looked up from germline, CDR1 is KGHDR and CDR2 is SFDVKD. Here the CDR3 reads CATSDGPVSSYNEQFF. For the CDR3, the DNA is TGTGCCACCAGTGATGGTCCGGTAAGCTCCTACAATGAGCAGTTCTTC.

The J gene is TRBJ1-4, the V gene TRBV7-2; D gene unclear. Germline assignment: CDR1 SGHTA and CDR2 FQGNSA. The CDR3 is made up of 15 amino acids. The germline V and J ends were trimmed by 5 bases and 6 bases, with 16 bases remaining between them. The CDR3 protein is CASSEGRVVHEKLFF. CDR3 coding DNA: TGTGCCAGCAGCGAGGGCCGGGTCGTACATGAAAAACTGTTTTTT.

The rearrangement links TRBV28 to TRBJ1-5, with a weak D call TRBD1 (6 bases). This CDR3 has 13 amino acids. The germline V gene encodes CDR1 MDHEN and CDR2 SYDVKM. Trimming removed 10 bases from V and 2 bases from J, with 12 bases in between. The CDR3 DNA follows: TGTGCCACCAACAGGGCCGGCAATCAGCCCCAGCATTTT. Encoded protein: CATNRAGNQPQHF.

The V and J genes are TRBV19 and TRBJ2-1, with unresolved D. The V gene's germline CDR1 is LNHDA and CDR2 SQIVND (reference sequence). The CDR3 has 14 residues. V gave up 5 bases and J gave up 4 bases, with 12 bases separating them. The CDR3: CASSRNDIYNEQFF. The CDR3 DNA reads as TGTGCCAGTAGTCGGAACGACATTTACAATGAGCAGTTCTTC.

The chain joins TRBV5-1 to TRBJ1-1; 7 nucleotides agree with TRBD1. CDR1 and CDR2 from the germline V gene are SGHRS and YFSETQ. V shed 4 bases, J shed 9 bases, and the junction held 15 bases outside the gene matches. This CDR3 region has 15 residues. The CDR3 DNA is TGCGCCAGCAGCGGCGGACAGGCCGATCCCTACCAAGCTTTCTTT. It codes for CASSGGQADPYQAFF.

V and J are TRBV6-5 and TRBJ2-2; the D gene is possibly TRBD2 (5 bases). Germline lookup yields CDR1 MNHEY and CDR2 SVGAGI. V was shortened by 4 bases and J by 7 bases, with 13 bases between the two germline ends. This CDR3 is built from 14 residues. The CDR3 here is CASSLPPEVGELFF. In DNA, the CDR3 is TGTGCCAGCAGTTTACCCCCGGAGGTCGGGGAGCTGTTTTTT.

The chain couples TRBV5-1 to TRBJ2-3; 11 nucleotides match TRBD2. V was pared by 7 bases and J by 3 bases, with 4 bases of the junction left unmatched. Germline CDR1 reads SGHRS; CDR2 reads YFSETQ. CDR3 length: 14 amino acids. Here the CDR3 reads CASSGTSGTDTQYF. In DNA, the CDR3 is TGCGCCAGCTCCGGGACTAGCGGTACAGATACGCAGTATTTT. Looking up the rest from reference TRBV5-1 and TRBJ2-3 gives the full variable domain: KAGVTQTPRYLIKTRGQQVTLSCSPISGHRSVSWYQQTPGQGLQFLFEYFSETQRNKGNFPGRFSGRQFSNSRSEMNVSTLELGDSALYLCASSGTSGTDTQYFGPGTRLTVL.

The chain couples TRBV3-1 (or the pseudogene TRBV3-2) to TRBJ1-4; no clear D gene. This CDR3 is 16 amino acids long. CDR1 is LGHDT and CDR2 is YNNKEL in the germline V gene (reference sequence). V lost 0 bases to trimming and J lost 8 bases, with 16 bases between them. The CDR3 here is CASSQDMSGGREKLFF. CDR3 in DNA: TGTGCCAGCAGCCAAGATATGTCAGGAGGAAGGGAAAAACTGTTTTTT.

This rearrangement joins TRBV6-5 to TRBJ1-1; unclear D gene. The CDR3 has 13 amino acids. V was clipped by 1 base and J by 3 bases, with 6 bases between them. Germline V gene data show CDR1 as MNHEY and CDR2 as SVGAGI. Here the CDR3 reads CASSYFGDTEAFF. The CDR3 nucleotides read TGTGCCAGCAGTTACTTCGGAGACACTGAAGCTTTCTTT.

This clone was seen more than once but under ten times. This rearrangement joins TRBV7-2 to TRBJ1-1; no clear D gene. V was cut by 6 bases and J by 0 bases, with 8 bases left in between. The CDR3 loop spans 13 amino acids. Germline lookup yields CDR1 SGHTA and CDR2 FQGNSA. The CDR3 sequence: CASRATVNTEAFF. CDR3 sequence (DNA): TGTGCCAGCAGAGCGACCGTGAACACTGAAGCTTTCTTT. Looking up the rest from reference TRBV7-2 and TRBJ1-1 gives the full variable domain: GAGVSQSPSNKVTEKGKDVELRCDPISGHTALYWYRQSLGQGLEFLIYFQGNSAPDKSGLPSDRFSAERTGGSVSTLTIQRTQQEDSAVYLCASRATVNTEAFFGQGTRLTVV.

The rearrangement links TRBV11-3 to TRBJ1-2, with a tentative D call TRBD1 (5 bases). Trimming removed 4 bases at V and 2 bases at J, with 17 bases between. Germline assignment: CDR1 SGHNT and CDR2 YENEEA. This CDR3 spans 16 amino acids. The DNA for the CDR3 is TGTGCCAGCAGCTCGGGGGGAGGCCAGGCCAACTATGGCTACACCTTC. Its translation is CASSSGGGQANYGYTF.

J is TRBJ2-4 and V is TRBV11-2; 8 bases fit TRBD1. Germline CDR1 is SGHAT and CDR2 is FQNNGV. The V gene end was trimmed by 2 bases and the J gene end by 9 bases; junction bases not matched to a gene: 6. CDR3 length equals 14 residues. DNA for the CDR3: TGTGCCAGCAGCTTAAAAAGGCAGGGGGCCATTCAGTACTTC. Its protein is CASSLKRQGAIQYF.

The CDR3 protein is CASSPLRASGGLDTQYF. CDR3 bases: TGCGCCAGCAGCCCGTTGAGGGCTAGCGGAGGTCTAGATACGCAGTATTTT. This chain uses TRBV4-3 with TRBJ2-3, with 7 positions matching TRBD2. V was clipped by 4 bases and J by 5 bases; unmatched bases: 15. The CDR3 sequence is 17 residues long. Germline loops: CDR1 LGHNA, CDR2 YSLEER.

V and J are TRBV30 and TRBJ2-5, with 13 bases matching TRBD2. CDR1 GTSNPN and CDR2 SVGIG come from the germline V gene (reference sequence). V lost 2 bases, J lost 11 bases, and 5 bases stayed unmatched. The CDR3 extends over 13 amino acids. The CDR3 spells CAWSRTSGSSQYF. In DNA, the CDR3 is TGTGCCTGGAGTCGGACTAGCGGGAGTTCTCAGTACTTC.

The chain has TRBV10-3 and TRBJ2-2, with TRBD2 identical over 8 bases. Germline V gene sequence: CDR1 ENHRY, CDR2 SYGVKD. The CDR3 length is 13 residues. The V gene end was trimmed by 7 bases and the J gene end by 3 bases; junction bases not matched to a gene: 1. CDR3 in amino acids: CAITGGDTGELFF. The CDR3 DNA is TGTGCCATCACCGGGGGGGACACCGGGGAGCTGTTTTTT.

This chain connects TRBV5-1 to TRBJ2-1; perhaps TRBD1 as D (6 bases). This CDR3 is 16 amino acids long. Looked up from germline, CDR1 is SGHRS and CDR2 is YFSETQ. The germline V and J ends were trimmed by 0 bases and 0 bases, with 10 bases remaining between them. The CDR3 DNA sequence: TGCGCCAGCAGCTTGGAAGGACAGTTCTCCTACAATGAGCAGTTCTTC. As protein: CASSLEGQFSYNEQFF.